These T cell receptor beta chains were read from a single sample in a study of T cell responses to AZD1222 COVID-19 vaccine. Assay: immunoSEQ multiplex PCR; the TCRdb copy retains only in-frame clones and omits some. The sample holds 55,000 to 80,000 clones, over 60% seen once. Material: peripheral blood, obtained on day 0 of AZD1222 vaccination. The receptor source for this set is an adult in good health. Each CDR3 is given with its conserved first and last residue. Each record gives: D gene, V gene, clone size, J gene, CDR3 DNA, CDR3 protein. The D gene is left open where the match is weak. Some rows mark clone size as missing; the rest say once, few, many or name a class of expanded clone.

d_call: TRBD1; v_call: TRBV11-2; clone_size: few; j_call: TRBJ2-1; cdr3_nt: TGTGCCAGCAGCCCCTACAGGGGGCGAGGGAATGAGCAGTTCTTC; cdr3_aa: CASSPYRGRGNEQFF
d_call: TRBD2; v_call: TRBV15; clone_size: .; j_call: TRBJ2-1; cdr3_nt: TGTGCCACCAGCCGCATGGGGGGGAATGAGCAGTTCTTC; cdr3_aa: CATSRMGGNEQFF
d_call: .; v_call: TRBV11-2; clone_size: .; j_call: TRBJ1-1; cdr3_nt: TGTGCCAGCAGCGAGTTAGACGGAACTTACACTGAAGCTTTCTTT; cdr3_aa: CASSELDGTYTEAFF
d_call: .; v_call: TRBV6-1; clone_size: .; j_call: TRBJ2-5; cdr3_nt: TGTGCCAGCAGTGACAGCACAGAGACCCAGTACTTC; cdr3_aa: CASSDSTETQYF
d_call: TRBD2; v_call: TRBV7-7; clone_size: .; j_call: TRBJ2-5; cdr3_nt: TGTGCCAGCAGCTCTGGACTAGCGGGGGAAGAGACCCAGTACTTC; cdr3_aa: CASSSGLAGEETQYF
d_call: TRBD2; v_call: TRBV19; clone_size: few; j_call: TRBJ2-7; cdr3_nt: TGTGCCAGTACCCCCGGTCCGGGACTAGCGGGGTGGGTTTACGAGCAGTACTTC; cdr3_aa: CASTPGPGLAGWVYEQYF
d_call: .; v_call: TRBV9; clone_size: .; j_call: TRBJ1-1; cdr3_nt: TGTGCCAGCAGCGCCGCCGGGGACCCGAACACTGAAGCTTTCTTT; cdr3_aa: CASSAAGDPNTEAFF
d_call: .; v_call: TRBV19; clone_size: .; j_call: TRBJ2-5; cdr3_nt: TGTGCCAGTAGTAGGGTGGACTCTAAAGAGACCCAGTACTTC; cdr3_aa: CASSRVDSKETQYF
d_call: TRBD2; v_call: TRBV20-1; clone_size: .; j_call: TRBJ2-4; cdr3_nt: TGCAGTGCTAGTTGGACTAGCGGGGGCCCCCCAGCCAAAAACATTCAGTACTTC; cdr3_aa: CSASWTSGGPPAKNIQYF
d_call: .; v_call: TRBV15; clone_size: .; j_call: TRBJ2-7; cdr3_nt: TGTGCCACCAGCAGAGTTGGGGGGATCAACGAGCAGTACTTC; cdr3_aa: CATSRVGGINEQYF
d_call: .; v_call: TRBV5-1; clone_size: .; j_call: TRBJ1-2; cdr3_nt: TGCGCCAGCAGCGTCGGAGTCGGTATGGGCTACACCTTC; cdr3_aa: CASSVGVGMGYTF
d_call: .; v_call: TRBV2; clone_size: .; j_call: TRBJ1-2; cdr3_nt: TGTGCCAGCAGGGGTGGGGGCTATGGCTACACCTTC; cdr3_aa: CASRGGGYGYTF
d_call: TRBD1; v_call: TRBV6-5; clone_size: .; j_call: TRBJ1-2; cdr3_nt: TGTGCCAGCAGTTACTTACAGGGGTTGAGGGGCTACACCTTC; cdr3_aa: CASSYLQGLRGYTF
d_call: .; v_call: TRBV5-1; clone_size: .; j_call: TRBJ2-7; cdr3_nt: TGCGCCAGCAGCTTAGGGGGAACCTACGAGCAGTACTTC; cdr3_aa: CASSLGGTYEQYF
d_call: .; v_call: TRBV4-3; clone_size: .; j_call: TRBJ2-5; cdr3_nt: TGCGCCAGCAGCCAAGATAGGCCAGGGGGGGAGACCCAGTACTTC; cdr3_aa: CASSQDRPGGETQYF
d_call: .; v_call: TRBV27; clone_size: .; j_call: TRBJ1-2; cdr3_nt: TGTGCCAGCAGTTTCAACAGGGTGGACTATGGCTACACCTTC; cdr3_aa: CASSFNRVDYGYTF
d_call: .; v_call: TRBV29-1; clone_size: .; j_call: TRBJ1-2; cdr3_nt: TGCAGCGCCCGAACCGGGCTCCAGGGGAGCTACACCTTC; cdr3_aa: CSARTGLQGSYTF
d_call: .; v_call: TRBV6-5; clone_size: .; j_call: TRBJ1-1; cdr3_nt: TGTGCCAGCACGGGCAGGCAGGTCAGAGGGGAAGCTTTCTTT; cdr3_aa: CASTGRQVRGEAFF
d_call: TRBD2; v_call: TRBV7-9; clone_size: .; j_call: TRBJ2-1; cdr3_nt: TGTGCCAGCAGCCGGAGGGCGGCTAGCGGGGGTAGGGATGAGCAGTTCTTC; cdr3_aa: CASSRRAASGGRDEQFF
d_call: .; v_call: TRBV27; clone_size: .; j_call: TRBJ1-2; cdr3_nt: TGTGCCAGCAGCGACACAGGGAGGGGCTACACCTTC; cdr3_aa: CASSDTGRGYTF
d_call: .; v_call: TRBV19; clone_size: once; j_call: TRBJ2-2; cdr3_nt: TGTGCCAGTAGTATAGCCCCTAGCAGCGGGGAGCTGTTTTTT; cdr3_aa: CASSIAPSSGELFF
d_call: .; v_call: TRBV12-5; clone_size: .; j_call: TRBJ1-1; cdr3_nt: TGTGCTAGTGGTTTGGTTGGGGGGAGGAACACTGAAGCTTTCTTT; cdr3_aa: CASGLVGGRNTEAFF
d_call: .; v_call: TRBV15; clone_size: once; j_call: TRBJ1-2; cdr3_nt: TGTGCCACCAGCGGGGATAGTTATCTCTATGGCTACACCTTC; cdr3_aa: CATSGDSYLYGYTF
d_call: TRBD1; v_call: TRBV24-1; clone_size: .; j_call: TRBJ1-5; cdr3_nt: TGTGCCACCAGTGAGACAGGGAATCAGCCCCAGCATTTT; cdr3_aa: CATSETGNQPQHF
d_call: .; v_call: TRBV18; clone_size: .; j_call: TRBJ1-6; cdr3_nt: TGTGCCAGCTCACCGGGGGAGAGGGATTCACCCCTCCACTTT; cdr3_aa: CASSPGERDSPLHF
d_call: .; v_call: TRBV11-2; clone_size: .; j_call: TRBJ2-7; cdr3_nt: TGTGCCAGCAGCGGAAACCCGCCGGGTCTCTCCTACGAGCAGTACTTC; cdr3_aa: CASSGNPPGLSYEQYF
d_call: .; v_call: TRBV18; clone_size: once; j_call: TRBJ2-1; cdr3_nt: TGTGCCAGCTCACCACCTGGCGGGGGCCCTAGCTCCTACAATGAGCAGTTCTTC; cdr3_aa: CASSPPGGGPSSYNEQFF
d_call: .; v_call: TRBV7-2; clone_size: .; j_call: TRBJ2-5; cdr3_nt: TGTGCCAGCAGCTTCCGCCTAGATGTAGAGACCCAGTACTTC; cdr3_aa: CASSFRLDVETQYF
d_call: .; v_call: TRBV12-3/TRBV12-4; clone_size: .; j_call: TRBJ2-7; cdr3_nt: TGTGCCAGTGGCCTTCAAGGGGGCGAGCAGTACTTC; cdr3_aa: CASGLQGGEQYF
d_call: .; v_call: TRBV3-1/TRBV3-2; clone_size: .; j_call: TRBJ1-2; cdr3_nt: TGTGCCAGCAGCCAGGGGGGGGCCCTGGGCTACACCTTC; cdr3_aa: CASSQGGALGYTF
d_call: TRBD1; v_call: TRBV6-5; clone_size: .; j_call: TRBJ1-5; cdr3_nt: TGTGCCAGCAGCCCCGACAGGGGGCGTCAGCCCCAGCATTTT; cdr3_aa: CASSPDRGRQPQHF
d_call: TRBD1; v_call: TRBV7-6; clone_size: once; j_call: TRBJ2-7; cdr3_nt: TGTGCCAGCAGGTATCGACAGGGACCGTCCTACGAGCAGTACTTC; cdr3_aa: CASRYRQGPSYEQYF
d_call: .; v_call: TRBV4-3; clone_size: .; j_call: TRBJ2-2; cdr3_nt: TGCGCCAGCAGCCGATCCTCCTCCGGGGTATTGGGCGGGGAGCTGTTTTTT; cdr3_aa: CASSRSSSGVLGGELFF
d_call: .; v_call: TRBV4-1; clone_size: .; j_call: TRBJ1-1; cdr3_nt: TGCGCCAGCAGCCGTGCCCTTGGGAACACTGAAGCTTTCTTT; cdr3_aa: CASSRALGNTEAFF
d_call: TRBD1; v_call: TRBV19; clone_size: .; j_call: TRBJ1-4; cdr3_nt: TGTGCCAGTCGGTCCGACAGGGTCTCGGAAAAACTGTTTTTT; cdr3_aa: CASRSDRVSEKLFF
d_call: .; v_call: TRBV7-2; clone_size: .; j_call: TRBJ1-5; cdr3_nt: TGTGCCAGCACCCAGGGTGAGGGCAATCAGCCCCAGCATTTT; cdr3_aa: CASTQGEGNQPQHF
d_call: TRBD2; v_call: TRBV7-9; clone_size: .; j_call: TRBJ2-1; cdr3_nt: TGTGCCAGCAGCTCTTACGGGACTAGCGTCTACAATGAGCAGTTCTTC; cdr3_aa: CASSSYGTSVYNEQFF
d_call: .; v_call: TRBV5-1; clone_size: .; j_call: TRBJ2-1; cdr3_nt: TGCGCCAGCAGCTTGTTACAGGGTTGGGATGAGCAGTTCTTC; cdr3_aa: CASSLLQGWDEQFF
d_call: .; v_call: TRBV11-3; clone_size: .; j_call: TRBJ1-1; cdr3_nt: TGTGCCAGCAGCTTAGCAGCGGGATCCACTGAAGCTTTCTTT; cdr3_aa: CASSLAAGSTEAFF
d_call: .; v_call: TRBV27; clone_size: .; j_call: TRBJ2-3; cdr3_nt: TGTGCCAGCAGCCTATCGGTAGTCACAGATACGCAGTATTTT; cdr3_aa: CASSLSVVTDTQYF
d_call: .; v_call: TRBV28; clone_size: .; j_call: TRBJ1-2; cdr3_nt: TGTGCCAGCAGCGCGGGAGGGGGACAAGGCTATGGCTACACCTTC; cdr3_aa: CASSAGGGQGYGYTF
d_call: TRBD1; v_call: TRBV5-1; clone_size: .; j_call: TRBJ1-4; cdr3_nt: TGCGCCAGCAGCTTGGAGGGGACAGGGAGCGAAAAACTGTTTTTT; cdr3_aa: CASSLEGTGSEKLFF
d_call: TRBD2; v_call: TRBV2; clone_size: .; j_call: TRBJ2-5; cdr3_nt: TGTGCCAGCAGGAGAAGGGAGGGGGAGACCCAGTACTTC; cdr3_aa: CASRRREGETQYF
d_call: .; v_call: TRBV11-3; clone_size: once; j_call: TRBJ2-3; cdr3_nt: TGTGCCAGCAGCTCCCCTCAGGGGACAGATACGCAGTATTTT; cdr3_aa: CASSSPQGTDTQYF
d_call: TRBD2; v_call: TRBV7-6; clone_size: .; j_call: TRBJ2-1; cdr3_nt: TGTGCCAGCAGCCGCGGGGGGACCTCCTACAATGAGCAGTTCTTC; cdr3_aa: CASSRGGTSYNEQFF
d_call: .; v_call: TRBV19; clone_size: once; j_call: TRBJ2-5; cdr3_nt: TGTGCCAGTAGTACTCTAGCTCAAGAGACCCAGTACTTC; cdr3_aa: CASSTLAQETQYF
d_call: TRBD1; v_call: TRBV2; clone_size: .; j_call: TRBJ2-3; cdr3_nt: TGTGCCAACCGACAGGGGGCGTATACAGATACGCAGTATTTT; cdr3_aa: CANRQGAYTDTQYF
d_call: TRBD1; v_call: TRBV28; clone_size: .; j_call: TRBJ2-1; cdr3_nt: TGTGCCAGCAGAAAGGACAGGGGACATAGCTCCTACAATGAGCAGTTCTTC; cdr3_aa: CASRKDRGHSSYNEQFF
d_call: .; v_call: TRBV5-1; clone_size: .; j_call: TRBJ1-2; cdr3_nt: TGCGCCAGCAGCTTGGCCACTACAGACCTCTATGGCTACACCTTC; cdr3_aa: CASSLATTDLYGYTF
d_call: .; v_call: TRBV5-1; clone_size: .; j_call: TRBJ2-7; cdr3_nt: TGCGCCAGCAGCTTGGACAGGACCTACGAGCAGTACTTC; cdr3_aa: CASSLDRTYEQYF
d_call: TRBD1; v_call: TRBV28; clone_size: .; j_call: TRBJ1-5; cdr3_nt: TGTGCCAGCAAGACAGGGTCCAATCAGCCCCAGCATTTT; cdr3_aa: CASKTGSNQPQHF
d_call: .; v_call: TRBV11-3; clone_size: .; j_call: TRBJ2-1; cdr3_nt: TGTGCCAGCAGCTTAGCGGGGGGAGCGCAGGGGAGGGACAATGAGCAGTTCTTC; cdr3_aa: CASSLAGGAQGRDNEQFF
d_call: TRBD2; v_call: TRBV27; clone_size: .; j_call: TRBJ2-2; cdr3_nt: TGTGCCAGCAGCTGGACTAGCGGGGGTTTGGGCACCGGGGAGCTGTTTTTT; cdr3_aa: CASSWTSGGLGTGELFF
d_call: .; v_call: TRBV1; clone_size: .; j_call: TRBJ1-5; cdr3_nt: TGCACCAGCAGCCAAGTCCGGAGGGTGGCTCAGCCCCAGCATTTT; cdr3_aa: CTSSQVRRVAQPQHF
d_call: TRBD1; v_call: TRBV5-1; clone_size: few; j_call: TRBJ1-2; cdr3_nt: TGCGCCAGCAGCTTCCCGGGACAGGGTGAAGGCTACACCTTC; cdr3_aa: CASSFPGQGEGYTF
d_call: .; v_call: TRBV6-6; clone_size: .; j_call: TRBJ1-1; cdr3_nt: TGTGCCAGCAGATCAGGGAGGAACACTGAAGCTTTCTTT; cdr3_aa: CASRSGRNTEAFF
d_call: .; v_call: TRBV7-3; clone_size: few; j_call: TRBJ2-6; cdr3_nt: TGTGCCAGCAGCCAGTCTGGGGCCAACGTCCTGACTTTC; cdr3_aa: CASSQSGANVLTF
d_call: .; v_call: TRBV21-1; clone_size: .; j_call: TRBJ2-3; cdr3_nt: TGTGCCAGCCGGGAGGGGGGACTAGCAACAGATACGCAGTATTTT; cdr3_aa: CASREGGLATDTQYF
d_call: .; v_call: TRBV7-2; clone_size: .; j_call: TRBJ1-1; cdr3_nt: TGTGCCAGCAGCCCGTTGGTTCTCGGCACTGAAGCTTTCTTT; cdr3_aa: CASSPLVLGTEAFF